These 14 T cell receptor beta chains were sequenced from one sample in a study of T cell changes during pregnancy in multiple sclerosis. The assay was immunoSEQ multiplex PCR, and TCRdb's table has in-frame clones only and misses some. The repertoire holds around 30,000 clones, roughly 87% seen once, with approximately 8.7% in the top ten. This specimen was CD8+ T cells from peripheral blood mononuclear cells, taken in the first trimester of pregnancy. These receptors were taken from a female donor with multiple sclerosis, enrolled in a pregnancy study.

This clone was observed a single time. The chain carries TRBV7-9 and TRBJ1-1; no firm D call. The germline CDR1 and CDR2 sequences are SEHNR and FQNEAQ (reference sequence). The CDR3 spans 14 residues. V was clipped by 5 bases and J by 5 bases, with 15 bases between them. The CDR3, as DNA: TGTGCCAGCAGCCCGACGGGAGGGCATACTGAAGCTTTCTTT. It is translated as CASSPTGGHTEAFF.

The chain links TRBV11-1 to TRBJ2-1, with 8 bases lining up with TRBD2. This CDR3 spans 17 amino acids. Trimming cost V 5 bases and J 6 bases; bases outside gene matches: 15. The germline V gene encodes CDR1 SGHAT and CDR2 FQDESV (reference sequence). The CDR3: CASSPGEREPFANEQFF. The CDR3 nucleotides read TGTGCCAGCAGCCCAGGGGAGCGGGAGCCCTTCGCCAATGAGCAGTTCTTC. Drawing the rest from reference TRBV11-1 and TRBJ2-1, the complete variable domain is EAEVAQSPRYKITEKSQAVAFWCDPISGHATLYWYRQILGQGPELLVQFQDESVVDDSQLPKDRFSAERLKGVDSTLKIQPAELGDSAMYLCASSPGEREPFANEQFFGPGTRLTVL.

This chain connects TRBV28 to TRBJ1-5, with D unresolved. The germline V and J ends were trimmed by 1 base and 3 bases, with 7 bases remaining between them. Per the germline V gene, CDR1 is MDHEN and CDR2 is SYDVKM. This CDR3 contains 14 residues. CDR3 residues: CASSLSHYNQPQHF. The CDR3 DNA reads TGTGCCAGCAGTTTATCACACTACAATCAGCCCCAGCATTTT. Full variable domain (missing parts from reference TRBV28 and TRBJ1-5): DVKVTQSSRYLVKRTGEKVFLECVQDMDHENMFWYRQDPGLGLRLIYFSYDVKMKEKGDIPEGYSVSREKKERFSLILESASTNQTSMYLCASSLSHYNQPQHFGDGTRLSIL.

The chain has TRBV6-1 and TRBJ2-7; D might be TRBD1 (5 bases). The germline CDR1 and CDR2 sequences are MNHNS and SASEGT. V was clipped by 10 bases and J by 9 bases, with 28 bases between them. CDR3 length: 15 amino acids. CDR3 DNA sequence: TGTGCCAAAAGGACAACTCGGCCAACCTTACGAGGGCAGTACTTC. Its protein is CAKRTTRPTLRGQYF.

The chain couples TRBV6-6 to TRBJ2-1, with D maybe TRBD2 (6 bases). Germline CDR1 MNHNY, CDR2 SVGAGI (reference sequence). Trimming pared 5 bases from V and 8 bases from J, leaving 13 bases between. The CDR3 is made up of 13 amino acids. The CDR3 DNA reads TGTGCCAGCAGTGGCTGGGACTCTGATGAGCAGTTCTTC. Amino acid sequence: CASSGWDSDEQFF.

The V and J genes are TRBV7-9 and TRBJ2-7, with TRBD2 as a possible D gene (6 bases). Trimming removed 5 bases at V and 1 base at J, with 9 bases between. This CDR3 region has 13 residues. The germline CDR1 and CDR2 sequences are SEHNR and FQNEAQ (reference sequence). The CDR3 loop reads CASSRRGSYEQYF. The CDR3 DNA follows: TGTGCCAGCAGCCGGAGGGGTTCCTACGAGCAGTACTTC.

The J gene is TRBJ2-1, the V gene TRBV30; 8 nucleotides line up with TRBD1. CDR3 size: 14 residues. Germline values: CDR1 GTSNPN, CDR2 SVGIG (reference sequence). J lost 3 bases, V lost 0 bases, and 1 base had no gene match. The DNA for the CDR3 is TGTGCCTGGAGTGTCGGACAGGGCTACAATGAGCAGTTCTTC. It yields the protein CAWSVGQGYNEQFF.

The gene calls are TRBV14 and TRBJ2-5; TRBD2 matches at 11 bases. The germline V gene encodes CDR1 SGHDN and CDR2 FVKESK. With V trimmed by 1 base and J by 5 bases, 12 bases remained unmatched. The CDR3 extends over 18 amino acids. The DNA of the CDR3 is TGTGCCAGCAGCCAAGTTTTGTGGCTAGCGGGAGGTGTGGAGACCCAGTACTTC. Translating gives CASSQVLWLAGGVETQYF.

The gene calls are TRBV19 and TRBJ1-5; unclear D gene. Germline CDR1 and CDR2: LNHDA and SQIVND (reference sequence). This CDR3 has 17 amino acids. Trimming removed 5 bases at V and 1 base at J, with 18 bases between. The DNA for the CDR3 is TGTGCCAGTAGTCCCTCCGATGGGAGGGTGAGCAATCAGCCCCAGCATTTT. This sequence encodes CASSPSDGRVSNQPQHF.

This clone was observed once. Distinct nucleotide sequences in the sample also encode this CDR3. The rearrangement joins TRBV6-1 to TRBJ2-3; 15 positions match TRBD2. J lost 4 bases, V lost 4 bases, and 0 bases had no gene match. Germline V gene data show CDR1 as MNHNS and CDR2 as SASEGT. The CDR3 is 15 residues long. In DNA form, the CDR3 reads TGTGCCAGCAGTGGGACTAGCGGGGGGGCAGATACGCAGTATTTT. Its translation is CASSGTSGGADTQYF.

This clone has a handful of counts. V usage is TRBV10-3 and J usage is TRBJ2-3; 10 bases align to TRBD2. Germline CDR1 ENHRY, CDR2 SYGVKD. The CDR3 contains 18 residues. V was pared by 0 bases and J by 2 bases, with 8 bases of the junction left unmatched. CDR3: CAISESEASGGLTDTQYF. CDR3 sequence (DNA): TGTGCCATCAGTGAGTCAGAGGCTAGCGGGGGACTCACAGATACGCAGTATTTT.

This chain joins TRBV7-9 and TRBJ1-2; 7 positions agree with TRBD1. The CDR3 spans 15 residues. V trimming: 6 bases; J trimming: 3 bases; junction bases outside the gene matches: 10. Germline V lookup: CDR1 SEHNR, CDR2 FQNEAQ (reference sequence). The CDR3 coding sequence is TGTGCCAGCAGTAGACAGGGAGACGCGCACTATGGCTACACCTTC. Translated, it gives CASSRQGDAHYGYTF.

This chain joins TRBV7-9 and TRBJ2-7; possibly TRBD2 for D (5 bases). V lost 6 bases and J lost 3, with 15 bases in between. The CDR3 length is 14 residues. Germline V gives CDR1 SEHNR, CDR2 FQNEAQ (reference sequence). The CDR3 DNA reads as TGTGCCAGCAGGGACTCGGGGAACCTCTACGAGCAGTACTTC. Translated, it gives CASRDSGNLYEQYF. Full variable domain (outside the CDR3, taken from reference TRBV7-9 and TRBJ2-7): DTGVSQNPRHKITKRGQNVTFRCDPISEHNRLYWYRQTLGQGPEFLTYFQNEAQLEKSRLLSDRFSAERPKGSFSTLEIQRTEQGDSAMYLCASRDSGNLYEQYFGPGTRLTVT.

This chain connects TRBV28 to TRBJ2-5; the D gene is possibly TRBD2 (6 bases). V was pared by 3 bases and J by 5 bases, with 16 bases between. CDR1 MDHEN and CDR2 SYDVKM come from the germline V gene. This CDR3 spans 15 amino acids. The CDR3 DNA sequence: TGTGCCAGCAGTTTTTACACGGGAGCGGAGGAGACCCAGTACTTC. Its translation: CASSFYTGAEETQYF.